Described below is a single T cell receptor beta chain sequence and its context. Its antigen is still unknown. The data were obtained in a study of a mutant IDH1 vaccine in newly diagnosed glioma. Overall study: In some groups vaccination began 4-6 weeks post-radiotherapy; others received it with temozolomide. V12 occurred at week 35 and V13 at week 47. Most patients had received both radiotherapy and temozolomide, the prior options being radiotherapy, temozolomide, or both.

V was trimmed by 5 bases and J by 0 bases, leaving 17 bases between them. The CDR3 consists of 17 residues. CDR1 is SEHNR and CDR2 is FQNEAQ in the germline V gene (reference sequence). As to time point: week 35, safety follow-up. What each vaccine dose contained was 300 ug of mutant IDH1 20-mer peptide, accompanied by topical imiquimod. Vaccinations, eight in total, occurred in weeks 1, 3, 5, 7, 11, 15, 19, 23. Using immunoSEQ multiplex PCR, the repertoire was profiled, and TCRdb retains in-frame clones only, with some absent. The table has about 40,000 clones, 83% seen once. This TCR was sampled from a woman aged 45-65 years with glioma. J is TRBJ1-3 and V is TRBV7-9; tentative D call: TRBD1 (5 bases). The input for sequencing was PBMCs, taken from a glioma patient whose treatment included an IDH1 peptide vaccine. The CDR3 coding sequence is TGTGCCAGCAGCGAGCTGAACACCGGGACCTCTGGAAACACCATATATTTT. Protein: CASSELNTGTSGNTIYF.